The 32 T cell receptor beta chains below come from one sample, sequenced in a study of CD8 T cells in ankylosing spondylitis. Study findings and constraints: It appeared that ankylosing spondylitis blood was characterized by a TCR beta motif of several highly homologous variants.

TCRdb called the 5' RACE reads again in MiXCR, with one record for every CDR3 protein. The profile shows hundreds of thousands of distinct CDR3 sequences, roughly 27% of them singletons. These receptors have no identified antigens. Input material: blood, either unsorted or a sorted T cell fraction (not recorded which). These receptors all come from a male donor with ankylosing spondylitis.

There are a few counts of this clonotype. This chain connects TRBV20-1 to TRBJ2-1; 10 nucleotides line up with TRBD1. Germline CDR1 DFQATT, CDR2 SNEGSKA (reference sequence). The CDR3 sequence is 15 residues long. The CDR3 reads CSFDRGPIGYNEQFF. CDR3 DNA: TGCAGCTTCGACAGGGGGCCAATTGGCTACAATGAGCAGTTCTTC.

This clonotype was detected only a few times. The rearrangement links TRBV12-3 or TRBV12-4 to TRBJ2-3; no clear D. With 2 bases removed from V and 6 bases from J, the gap between germline ends came to 12 bases. The CDR3 is made up of 14 amino acids. CDR3 DNA sequence: TGTGCCAGCAGTTTAATCGGTAGGGCGGATACGCAGTATTTT. Amino acid sequence: CASSLIGRADTQYF.

This chain connects TRBV7-2 to TRBJ2-7; 10 bases fit TRBD2. Per germline, CDR1 SGHTA and CDR2 FQGNSA. J lost 4 bases, V lost 8 bases, and 11 bases had no gene match. The CDR3 contains 15 residues. CDR3 coding DNA: TGTGCCAGCGGGGGGGCTAGCGGGAGCTCTTACGAGCAGTACTTC. Its protein product is CASGGASGSSYEQYF.

The chain combines TRBV20-1 with TRBJ2-3, with 10 nucleotides matching TRBD2. CDR3 length equals 15 residues. The ends lost 6 bases at V and 3 bases at J; junction bases unmatched: 9. The germline V gene has CDR1 DFQATT and CDR2 SNEGSKA (reference sequence). The CDR3 reads CSATWTSGSTDTQYF. CDR3 bases: TGCAGTGCAACTTGGACTAGCGGTTCGACAGATACGCAGTATTTT.

This chain uses TRBV15 with TRBJ2-3; TRBD2 matches at 8 bases. The CDR3 extends over 14 amino acids. The ends lost 1 base at V and 6 bases at J; junction bases unmatched: 3. CDR1 and CDR2 (germline): LNHNV, YYDKDF (reference sequence). The CDR3 DNA follows: TGTGCCACCAGCAGAGCCGGGAGGGAGGATACGCAGTATTTT. It codes for CATSRAGREDTQYF.

This sequence joins TRBV2 and TRBJ2-5, with D uncertain. The germline V and J ends were trimmed by 5 bases and 2 bases, with 9 bases remaining between them. Germline V CDR1 and CDR2: SNHLY, FYNNEI. The CDR3 runs 13 residues. CDR3 bases: TGTGCCAGCAGTACCGGGCGACAAGAGACCCAGTACTTC. Amino acid sequence: CASSTGRQETQYF.

This clonotype was counted between two and nine times. This chain uses TRBV7-9 with TRBJ1-3, with D hard to call. The V end lost 5 bases, the J end lost 2 bases, and 10 bases lay between the germline ends. CDR1 is SEHNR and CDR2 is FQNEAQ in the germline V gene (reference sequence). The CDR3 has 14 amino acids. The CDR3 loop reads CASSTGRAGNTIYF. CDR3 nucleotide sequence: TGTGCCAGCAGCACCGGGAGAGCTGGAAACACCATATATTTT.

The V call is TRBV24-1, the J call TRBJ2-7; D remains ambiguous. The CDR3 is 17 amino acids. The germline gives CDR1 KGHDR, CDR2 SFDVKD. Trimming pared 0 bases from V and 2 bases from J, leaving 16 bases between. The CDR3 region has the DNA TGTGCCACCAGTGATTTGCAGAGGCCGTCCCACACCTACGAGCAGTACGTC. Amino acids: CATSDLQRPSHTYEQYV.

The chain employs TRBV3-1 and TRBJ1-3, with D possibly TRBD1 on 5 matching bases. The germline gives CDR1 LGHDT, CDR2 YNNKEL (reference sequence). The CDR3 extends over 16 amino acids. Trimming took 0 bases from V and 4 from J, leaving 13 bases between them. The CDR3 DNA sequence: TGTGCCAGCAGCCAAGATCCATCAGGGTTCGGAAACACCATATATTTT. Protein: CASSQDPSGFGNTIYF.

There are a few counts of this clonotype. V gene TRBV13 combines with J gene TRBJ1-1; D is unclear. CDR3 length: 16 amino acids. The V end was cut by 5 bases, the J end by 0 bases, with 16 bases between. Germline values: CDR1 PRHDT, CDR2 FYEKMQ (reference sequence). Written as DNA, the CDR3 is TGTGCCAGCAGCCAAAGTAGGGAAATCATGAACACTGAAGCTTTCTTT. This sequence encodes CASSQSREIMNTEAFF.

This sequence joins TRBV6-5 and TRBJ2-7; D possibly uses TRBD1 or TRBD2 (5 bases each). Germline V gene lookup returns CDR1 MNHEY and CDR2 SVGAGI. Deletions cut 4 bases from V and 3 bases from J, with 16 bases between. This CDR3 spans 15 amino acids. The CDR3 bases are TGTGCCAGCAGTTGGGCCCCGGGACGACTCTACGAGCAGTACGTC. It is translated as CASSWAPGRLYEQYV.

This clonotype was observed a handful of times. The gene calls are TRBV20-1 and TRBJ2-1; 8 positions match TRBD2. Germline loops: CDR1 DFQATT, CDR2 SNEGSKA (reference sequence). This CDR3 is built from 18 residues. Trimming took 2 bases from V and 0 from J; bases not matched to a gene: 12. Here the CDR3 reads CSARSPLNGRVSYNEQFF. CDR3 DNA: TGCAGTGCTAGATCTCCATTGAACGGGAGGGTCTCCTACAATGAGCAGTTCTTC.

The CDR3 DNA reads TGCAGTGCTCGACAGTCCCGGCATGGCTACACCTTC. Amino acids: CSARQSRHGYTF. This chain joins TRBV20-1 and TRBJ1-2; a possible D gene is TRBD1 (5 bases). The CDR3 is 12 amino acids. Germline V gives CDR1 DFQATT, CDR2 SNEGSKA (reference sequence). V was cut by 5 bases and J by 6 bases, with 13 bases left in between.

The rearrangement uses TRBV20-1 and TRBJ2-7; 8 bases fit TRBD2. CDR1 and CDR2 (germline): DFQATT, SNEGSKA (reference sequence). The CDR3 contains 12 residues. The V segment lost 5 bases and the J segment 3 bases; nucleotides outside the gene matches: 3. CDR3 sequence (DNA): TGCAGTGCTTCGGCGGGAGGCTACGAGCAGTACGTC. This codes for CSASAGGYEQYV.

The chain is built from TRBV4-2 and TRBJ2-3; D gene unclear. Germline-derived CDR1 and CDR2 are LGHNA and YNFKEQ. This CDR3 has 15 residues. V lost 4 bases, J lost 1 base, and 12 bases lay in between. CDR3 nucleotides: TGTGCCAGCAGCCGTGGTGACGTGGGCACAGATACGCAGTATTTT. It specifies CASSRGDVGTDTQYF.

The rearrangement uses TRBV6-1 and TRBJ2-1; the D gene is possibly TRBD2 (6 bases). CDR3 length: 14 amino acids. Between the trimmed V and J ends, which lost 6 bases and 8 bases, there was a span of 17 bases. CDR1 is MNHNS and CDR2 is SASEGT in the germline V gene. CDR3 DNA: TGTGCCAGCAGGGGGGGACCAGCGGGCGATGAGCAGTTCTTC. It yields the protein CASRGGPAGDEQFF.

This clonotype was picked up many times. This chain joins TRBV15 and TRBJ2-1; TRBD1 might be the D (6 bases). Germline CDR1 LNHNV, CDR2 YYDKDF (reference sequence). CDR3 length: 19 amino acids. The V and J ends lost 0 bases and 0 bases respectively, with 18 bases between them. This CDR3 is CATSRDPPGTPSSYNEQFF. DNA of the CDR3: TGTGCCACCAGCAGAGATCCCCCCGGGACACCTAGCTCCTACAATGAGCAGTTCTTC.

The chain combines TRBV24-1 with TRBJ2-5, with TRBD2 identical over 14 bases. The CDR3 extends over 16 amino acids. Germline lookup yields CDR1 KGHDR and CDR2 SFDVKD. After removal of 4 bases from V and 4 bases from J, the junction contained 4 bases not matched to a gene. CDR3 coding DNA: TGTGCCACCAGTGACACCGGGACTAGCGGGAGAGAGACCCAGTACTTC. It is translated as CATSDTGTSGRETQYF.

This clonotype was detected many times. V and J are TRBV20-1 and TRBJ1-1, with D perhaps TRBD1 (5 bases). V was cut by 3 bases and J by 0 bases, with 8 bases left in between. The CDR3 runs to 13 residues. CDR1 and CDR2 (germline): DFQATT, SNEGSKA (reference sequence). CDR3 sequence reads: CSASKTVNTEAFF. The DNA of the CDR3 is TGCAGTGCTAGTAAGACAGTGAACACTGAAGCTTTCTTT.

This clonotype was seen a handful of times. CDR3 protein: CASRFYRDDTGELFF. CDR3 bases: TGCGCCAGCAGATTCTACAGGGACGATACCGGGGAGCTGTTTTTT. The J gene is TRBJ2-2, the V gene TRBV4-1; D is possibly TRBD1 (6 bases). Germline V gives CDR1 MGHRA, CDR2 YSYEKL. The CDR3 is made up of 15 amino acids. The V end lost 6 bases, the J end lost 5 bases, and 16 bases lay between the germline ends.

Details on this clonotype: An end of the junction differs from the germline gene, which may be a read error. The genes are TRBV6-1 and TRBJ2-3; D ambiguous. The CDR3 covers 12 residues. Per germline, CDR1 MNHNS and CDR2 SASEGT. CDR3 DNA sequence: TGTGCCTGCAGGACCACTACAGATACGCAGTATTTT. This translates into CACRTTTDTQYF.

The J gene is TRBJ2-7, the V gene TRBV9; possible D gene TRBD2, 5 bases. The CDR3 totals 14 residues. The germline gives CDR1 SGDLS, CDR2 YYNGEE. V shed 2 bases and J shed 7 bases, with 16 bases lying between them. The DNA for the CDR3 is TGTGCCAGCAGCGTCCTAAGCCGCGCGGGTGAGCAGTACTTC. It specifies CASSVLSRAGEQYF.

The gene calls are TRBV29-1 and TRBJ2-1, with 9 bases fitting TRBD1. V shed 1 base, J shed 7 bases, and the junction held 11 bases outside the gene matches. The germline CDR1 and CDR2 sequences are SQVTM and ANQGSEA. The CDR3 contains 16 residues. The CDR3 DNA follows: TGCAGCGTTGAAGGAGCGGGACAGGGAATTAGGAATGAGCAGTTCTTC. Protein sequence: CSVEGAGQGIRNEQFF.

This clonotype was detected only a few times. V usage is TRBV7-9 and J usage is TRBJ2-2; the match to TRBD2 covers 7 bases. Germline V gene lookup returns CDR1 SEHNR and CDR2 FQNEAQ (reference sequence). The CDR3 is 16 amino acids. J gave up 1 base and V 7 bases, and 9 bases lay outside the gene matches. DNA of the CDR3: TGTGCCAGCACCCCACTAGCGAGAGAGAACACCGGGGAGCTGTTTTTT. Its protein product is CASTPLARENTGELFF.

The gene calls are TRBV27 and TRBJ2-2; D tentatively fits TRBD1 or TRBD2 (5 bases each). This CDR3 has 18 residues. V was pared by 0 bases and J by 2 bases, with 16 bases between. Germline CDR1 reads MNHEY; CDR2 reads SMNVEV (reference sequence). Here the CDR3 DNA reads TGTGCCAGCAGTTTATCGGGACGGATACCTACTAACACCGGGGAGCTGTTTTTT. Encoded protein: CASSLSGRIPTNTGELFF.

The V gene is TRBV6-6, the J gene TRBJ1-1; D remains ambiguous. CDR1 is MNHNY and CDR2 is SVGAGI in the germline V gene (reference sequence). The CDR3 has 12 amino acids. Between the trimmed V and J ends, which lost 2 bases and 4 bases, there was a span of 5 bases. CDR3 coding DNA: TGTGCCAGCAGTTACGGTAGCACTGAAGCTTTCTTT. This sequence encodes CASSYGSTEAFF.

The chain is built from TRBV29-1 and TRBJ1-2; D remains ambiguous. Trimming left V 4 bases short and J 4 bases short, with 13 bases between. Germline CDR1 reads SQVTM; CDR2 reads ANQGSEA. The CDR3 consists of 13 residues. In DNA form, the CDR3 reads TGCAGCGTTGGGAGTAACATAGGCTATGGCTACACCTTC. Encoded protein: CSVGSNIGYGYTF.

The chain carries TRBV5-1 and TRBJ1-1; a possible D gene is TRBD1 (6 bases). This CDR3 spans 16 amino acids. The germline V gene has CDR1 SGHRS and CDR2 YFSETQ. V lost 1 base and J lost 3, with 16 bases in between. CDR3 sequence reads: CASSLKGTGQYTEAFF. The CDR3 DNA sequence: TGCGCCAGCAGCTTGAAGGGAACAGGACAGTACACTGAAGCTTTCTTT.

This clonotype appeared a few times. V and J are TRBV10-1 and TRBJ2-2, with TRBD1 matching 7 bases. V shed 10 bases, J shed 2 bases, and the junction held 10 bases outside the gene matches. The CDR3 has 15 residues. Germline V CDR1 and CDR2: WNHNN, SYGVQD (reference sequence). CDR3 DNA: TGCGCCACCAGGAGAGGGACAGAAAACACCGGGGAGCTGTTTTTT. Amino acid sequence: CATRRGTENTGELFF.

The CDR3 loop is CATSDYAYGYTF. The DNA for the CDR3 is TGTGCCACCAGTGATTATGCCTATGGCTACACCTTC. This chain uses TRBV24-1 with TRBJ1-2; D unclear. The CDR3 length is 12 residues. V was cut by 2 bases and J by 4 bases, with 4 bases left in between. The germline V gene encodes CDR1 KGHDR and CDR2 SFDVKD.

The chain has TRBV7-9 and TRBJ2-7; 7 bases align to TRBD1. In germline, CDR1 is SEHNR, CDR2 FQNEAQ (reference sequence). The CDR3 contains 13 residues. V was clipped by 5 bases and J by 2 bases; unmatched bases: 3. For the CDR3, the DNA is TGTGCCAGCAGCAGGGACAGCACCTACGAGCAGTACGTC. Translating it yields CASSRDSTYEQYV.

The chain combines TRBV7-9 with TRBJ1-2, with 7 bases aligning to TRBD1. The V and J ends lost 5 bases and 1 base, in that order; junction bases with no gene match: 10. The CDR3 runs 16 residues. Germline-derived CDR1 and CDR2 are SEHNR and FQNEAQ (reference sequence). DNA for the CDR3: TGTGCCAGCAGCCAAGATACAGGGGTTGGTAACTATGGCTACACCTTC. Amino acid sequence: CASSQDTGVGNYGYTF.